This T cell receptor beta chain derives from a study of T cells in Graves' hyperthyroidism and ophthalmopathy. Findings of the study overall: Among thyroid clonotypes expanded above 0.001, most also appeared in blood.

From RNA transcripts, TCR beta CDR3 regions were amplified. HTBI primers drove first-round RT-PCR of the TCR CDR3. TCRdb re-called the multiplex PCR reads with MiXCR, one entry per CDR3 protein. The sample comprises fewer than 650,000 distinct CDR3 sequences, 14% of which are singletons, and about 14% rests with the top ten. This clonotype appeared many times. Its target is unknown. The CDR3 contains 14 residues. The germline V gene has CDR1 MDHEN and CDR2 SYDVKM. The J segment lost 4 bases and the V segment lost 6 bases, leaving 6 bases of the junction unmatched. Calling Graves' hyperthyroidism stable meant ophthalmopathy did not progress within 18 months. Among the patients, aged 18 to 65, hyperthyroidism was newly diagnosed and had lasted under 2 months. Patients with uncontrolled infections, other autoimmune diseases, pregnancy or lactation were excluded.

The chain links TRBV28 to TRBJ2-1, with 7 bases that match TRBD2. The origin of this receptor is a middle-aged woman with Graves' hyperthyroidism. Sequenced: blood. In nucleotides, the CDR3 is TGTGCCAGCAGCGTTCTAGCGGCATACAATGAGCAGTTCTTC. It yields the protein CASSVLAAYNEQFF.